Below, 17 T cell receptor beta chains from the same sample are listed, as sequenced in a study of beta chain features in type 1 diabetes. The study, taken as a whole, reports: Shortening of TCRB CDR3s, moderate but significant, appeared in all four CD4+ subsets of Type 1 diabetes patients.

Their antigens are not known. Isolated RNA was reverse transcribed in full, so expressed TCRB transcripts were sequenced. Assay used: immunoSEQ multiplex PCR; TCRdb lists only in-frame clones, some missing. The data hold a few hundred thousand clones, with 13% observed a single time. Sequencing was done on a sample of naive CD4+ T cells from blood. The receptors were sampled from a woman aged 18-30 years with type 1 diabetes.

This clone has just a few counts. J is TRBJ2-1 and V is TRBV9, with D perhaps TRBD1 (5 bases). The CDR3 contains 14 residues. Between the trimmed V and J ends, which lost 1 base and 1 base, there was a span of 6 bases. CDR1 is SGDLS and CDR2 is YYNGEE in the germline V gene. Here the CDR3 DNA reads TGTGCCAGCAGCGTACAGGGTTCCTACAATGAGCAGTTCTTC. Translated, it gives CASSVQGSYNEQFF. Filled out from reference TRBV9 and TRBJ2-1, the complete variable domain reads DSGVTQTPKHLITATGQRVTLRCSPRSGDLSVYWYQQSLDQGLQFLIQYYNGEERAKGNILERFSAQQFPDLHSELNLSSLELGDSALYFCASSVQGSYNEQFFGPGTRLTVL.

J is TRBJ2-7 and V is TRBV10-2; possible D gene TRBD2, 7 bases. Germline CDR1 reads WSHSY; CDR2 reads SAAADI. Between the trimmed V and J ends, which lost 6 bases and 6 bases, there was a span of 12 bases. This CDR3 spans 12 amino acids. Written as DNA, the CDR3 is TGCGCCAGCAGCGAAAGGGGGGGCGAGCAGTACGTC. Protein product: CASSERGGEQYV.

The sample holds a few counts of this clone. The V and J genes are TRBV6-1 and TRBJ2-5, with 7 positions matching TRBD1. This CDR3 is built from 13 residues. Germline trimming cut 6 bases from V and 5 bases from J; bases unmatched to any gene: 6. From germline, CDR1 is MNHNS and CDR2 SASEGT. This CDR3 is CASRRQGTETQYF. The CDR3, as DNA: TGTGCCAGCAGAAGACAGGGAACCGAGACCCAGTACTTC.

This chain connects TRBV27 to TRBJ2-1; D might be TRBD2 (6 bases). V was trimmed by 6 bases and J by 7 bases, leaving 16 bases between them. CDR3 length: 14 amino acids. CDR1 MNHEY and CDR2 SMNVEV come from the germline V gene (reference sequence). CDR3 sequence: CASSPGRVRNEQFF. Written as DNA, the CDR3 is TGTGCCAGCAGCCCCGGGAGAGTTAGGAATGAGCAGTTCTTC.

Here the CDR3 reads CASSFDSQPQHF. CDR3 in DNA: TGTGCCAGCAGCTTCGACAGTCAGCCCCAGCATTTT. The V and J genes are TRBV5-4 and TRBJ1-5; D is perhaps TRBD1 (5 bases). Per germline, CDR1 SGHNT and CDR2 YYREEE (reference sequence). CDR3 length: 12 residues. The V end lost 2 bases, the J end lost 6 bases, and 6 bases lay between the germline ends.

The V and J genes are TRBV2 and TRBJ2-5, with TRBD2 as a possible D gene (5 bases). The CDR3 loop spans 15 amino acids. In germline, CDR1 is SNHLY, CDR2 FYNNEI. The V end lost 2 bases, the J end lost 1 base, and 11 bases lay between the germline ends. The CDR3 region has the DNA TGTGCCAGCAGTGAACTGGGAGCGCCCCAAGAGACCCAGTACTTC. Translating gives CASSELGAPQETQYF.

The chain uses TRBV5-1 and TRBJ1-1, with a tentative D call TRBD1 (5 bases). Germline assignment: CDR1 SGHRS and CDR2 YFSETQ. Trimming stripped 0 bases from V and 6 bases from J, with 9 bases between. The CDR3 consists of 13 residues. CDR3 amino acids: CASSLDRYPEAFF. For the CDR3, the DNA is TGCGCCAGCAGCTTGGACAGGTACCCTGAAGCTTTCTTT.

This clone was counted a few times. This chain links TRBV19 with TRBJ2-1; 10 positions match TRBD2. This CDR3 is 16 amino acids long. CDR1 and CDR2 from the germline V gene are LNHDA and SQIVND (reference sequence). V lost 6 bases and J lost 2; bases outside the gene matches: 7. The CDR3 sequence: CASSSSGSWPYNEQFF. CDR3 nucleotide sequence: TGTGCCAGTAGCTCTAGCGGGAGTTGGCCCTACAATGAGCAGTTCTTC.

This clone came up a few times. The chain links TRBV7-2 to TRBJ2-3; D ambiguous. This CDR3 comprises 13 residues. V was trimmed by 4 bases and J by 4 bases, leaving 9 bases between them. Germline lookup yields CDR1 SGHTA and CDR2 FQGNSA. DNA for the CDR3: TGTGCCAGCAGCTCCGTAGTCGCAGATACGCAGTATTTT. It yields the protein CASSSVVADTQYF.

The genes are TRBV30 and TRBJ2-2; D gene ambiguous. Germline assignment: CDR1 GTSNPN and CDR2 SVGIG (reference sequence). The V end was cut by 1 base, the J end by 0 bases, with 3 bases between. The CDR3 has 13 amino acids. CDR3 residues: CAWSAANTGELFF. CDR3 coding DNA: TGTGCCTGGAGTGCAGCGAACACCGGGGAGCTGTTTTTT.

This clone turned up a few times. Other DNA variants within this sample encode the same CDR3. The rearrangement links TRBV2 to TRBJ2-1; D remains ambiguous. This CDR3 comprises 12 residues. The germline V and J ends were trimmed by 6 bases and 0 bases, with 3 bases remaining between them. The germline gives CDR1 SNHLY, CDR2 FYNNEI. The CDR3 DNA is TGTGCCAGCAGCGTCTCCTACAATGAGCAGTTCTTC. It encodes CASSVSYNEQFF.

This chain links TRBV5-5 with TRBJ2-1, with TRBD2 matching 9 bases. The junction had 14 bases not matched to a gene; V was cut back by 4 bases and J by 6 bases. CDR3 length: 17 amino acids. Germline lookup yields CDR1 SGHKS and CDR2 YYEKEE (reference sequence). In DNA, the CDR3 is TGTGCCAGCAGCCCAAGATCAATGTCTAGCGGGACCAATGAGCAGTTCTTC. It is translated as CASSPRSMSSGTNEQFF.

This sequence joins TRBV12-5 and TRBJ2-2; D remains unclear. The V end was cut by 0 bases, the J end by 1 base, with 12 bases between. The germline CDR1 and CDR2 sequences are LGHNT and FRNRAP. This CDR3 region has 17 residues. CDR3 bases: TGTGCTAGTGGTTTGGTACTGGCGCGGCGGAACACCGGGGAGCTGTTTTTT. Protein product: CASGLVLARRNTGELFF.

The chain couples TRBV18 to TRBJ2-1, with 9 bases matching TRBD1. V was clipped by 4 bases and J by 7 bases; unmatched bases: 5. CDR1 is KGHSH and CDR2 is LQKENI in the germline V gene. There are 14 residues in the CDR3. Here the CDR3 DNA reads TGTGCCAGCTCACGTGGGACAGGGTCGAATGAGCAGTTCTTC. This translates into CASSRGTGSNEQFF.

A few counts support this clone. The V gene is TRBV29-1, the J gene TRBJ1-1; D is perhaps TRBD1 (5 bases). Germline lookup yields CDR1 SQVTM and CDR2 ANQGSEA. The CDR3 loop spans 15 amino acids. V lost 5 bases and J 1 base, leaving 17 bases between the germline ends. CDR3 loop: CSVWLAGQGNTEAFF. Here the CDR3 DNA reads TGCAGCGTTTGGCTCGCGGGGCAAGGGAACACTGAAGCTTTCTTT.

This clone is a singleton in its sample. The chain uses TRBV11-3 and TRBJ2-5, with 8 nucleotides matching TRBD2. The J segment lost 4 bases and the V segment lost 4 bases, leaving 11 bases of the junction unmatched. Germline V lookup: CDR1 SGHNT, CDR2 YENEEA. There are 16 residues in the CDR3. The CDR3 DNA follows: TGTGCCAGCAGCTCGACATTAGCGGGATCCCCAGAGACCCAGTACTTC. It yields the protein CASSSTLAGSPETQYF.

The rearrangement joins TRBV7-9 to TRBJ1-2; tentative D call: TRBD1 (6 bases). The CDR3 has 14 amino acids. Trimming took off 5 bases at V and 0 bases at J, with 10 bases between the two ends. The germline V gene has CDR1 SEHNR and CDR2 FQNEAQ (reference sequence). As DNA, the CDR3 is TGTGCCAGCAGCGGGACACCAGCTAACTATGGCTACACCTTC. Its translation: CASSGTPANYGYTF. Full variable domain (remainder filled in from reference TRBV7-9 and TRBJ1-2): DTGVSQNPRHKITKRGQNVTFRCDPISEHNRLYWYRQTLGQGPEFLTYFQNEAQLEKSRLLSDRFSAERPKGSFSTLEIQRTEQGDSAMYLCASSGTPANYGYTFGSGTRLTVV.